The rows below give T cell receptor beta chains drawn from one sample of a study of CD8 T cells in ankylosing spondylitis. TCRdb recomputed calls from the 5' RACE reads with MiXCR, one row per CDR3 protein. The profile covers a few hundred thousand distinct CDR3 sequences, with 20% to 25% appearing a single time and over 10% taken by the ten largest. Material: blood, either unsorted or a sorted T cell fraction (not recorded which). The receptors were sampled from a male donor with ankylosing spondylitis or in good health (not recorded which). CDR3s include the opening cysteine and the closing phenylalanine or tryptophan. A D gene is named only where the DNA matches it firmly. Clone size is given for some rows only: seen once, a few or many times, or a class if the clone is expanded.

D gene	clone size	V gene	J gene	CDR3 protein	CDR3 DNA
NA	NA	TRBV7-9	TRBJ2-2	CASSFGPASGELFF	TGTGCCAGCAGCTTCGGTCCAGCGTCGGGGGAGCTGTTTTTT
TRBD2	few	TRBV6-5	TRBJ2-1	CASSSSGGTNEQFF	TGTGCCAGCAGTTCTAGCGGGGGTACAAATGAGCAGTTCTTC
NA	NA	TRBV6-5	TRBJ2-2	CASSYGPTGELFF	TGTGCCAGCAGTTACGGTCCCACCGGGGAGCTGTTTTTT
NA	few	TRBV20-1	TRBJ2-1	CSARGVFSSYNEQFF	TGCAGTGCTAGGGGGGTTTTTAGCTCCTACAATGAGCAGTTCTTC
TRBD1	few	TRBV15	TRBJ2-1	CATSRDRDSRPQQFF	TGTGCCACCAGCAGAGACCGGGACAGCCGCCCGCAGCAGTTCTTC
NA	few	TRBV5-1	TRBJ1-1	CASSAEGYTEAFF	TGCGCCAGCAGCGCGGAAGGGTACACTGAAGCTTTCTTT
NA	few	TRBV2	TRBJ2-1	CASKEAPGYNEQFF	TGTGCCAGCAAGGAGGCCCCCGGGTACAATGAGCAGTTCTTC
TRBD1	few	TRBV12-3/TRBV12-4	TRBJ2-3	CASSDDRGTDTQYF	TGTGCCAGCAGCGATGACAGGGGCACAGATACGCAGTATTTT
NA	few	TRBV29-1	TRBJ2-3	CSVLGGAGDTDTQYF	TGCAGCGTTCTAGGGGGGGCTGGGGACACAGATACGCAGTATTTT
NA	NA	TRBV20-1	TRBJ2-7	CSANGIGTHPYEQYF	TGCAGTGCTAATGGTATCGGAACCCACCCCTACGAGCAGTACTTC
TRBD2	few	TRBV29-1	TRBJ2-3	CSVVPGLADTQYF	TGCAGCGTTGTCCCGGGACTAGCAGATACGCAGTATTTT
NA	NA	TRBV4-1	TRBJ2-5	CASSQEPYEGTQYF	TGCGCCAGCAGCCAAGAGCCCTACGAAGGGACCCAGTACTTC
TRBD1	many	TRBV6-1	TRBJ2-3	CADEPRGSRTDTQYF	TGTGCCGACGAACCCAGGGGGTCGAGAACAGATACGCAGTATTTT
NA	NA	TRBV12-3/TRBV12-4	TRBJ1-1	CASSLFRNTEAFF	TGTGCCAGCAGTTTATTCCGAAACACTGAAGCTTTCTTT
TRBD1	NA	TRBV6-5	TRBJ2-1	CASSYGTGGTNEQFF	TGTGCCAGCAGTTACGGGACAGGGGGTACTAATGAGCAGTTCTTC
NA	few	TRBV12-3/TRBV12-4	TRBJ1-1	CASSLTGLVTEAFF	TGTGCCAGCAGTTTAACAGGTCTTGTGACTGAAGCTTTCTTT
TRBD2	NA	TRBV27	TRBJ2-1	CASSFYAGGYNNEQFF	TGTGCCAGCAGTTTTTATGCGGGGGGATATAACAATGAGCAGTTCTTC
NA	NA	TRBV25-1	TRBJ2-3	CASSGNFWPDTQYF	TGTGCCAGCAGTGGGAACTTCTGGCCAGATACGCAGTATTTT
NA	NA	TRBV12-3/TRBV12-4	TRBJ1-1	CASSLTRQNTEAFF	TGTGCCAGCAGTTTGACAAGACAGAACACTGAAGCTTTCTTT
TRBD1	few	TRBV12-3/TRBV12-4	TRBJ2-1	CASSSYPGQPYNEQFF	TGTGCCAGCAGTTCTTACCCGGGACAGCCCTACAATGAGCAGTTCTTC
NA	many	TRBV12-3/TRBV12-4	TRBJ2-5	CASSRPGGETQYF	TGTGCCAGCAGCCGCCCCGGAGGGGAGACCCAGTACTTC
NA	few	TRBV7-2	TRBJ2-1	CASSLFGGVYNEQFF	TGTGCCAGCAGCTTATTCGGCGGGGTGTACAATGAGCAGTTCTTC
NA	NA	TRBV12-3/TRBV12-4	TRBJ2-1	CASSSSDREGGNEQFF	TGTGCCAGCAGCTCCTCCGATCGTGAGGGTGGTAATGAGCAGTTCTTC
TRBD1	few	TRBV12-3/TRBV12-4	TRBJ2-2	CASRPGGPNTGELFF	TGTGCCAGCAGGCCAGGGGGCCCGAACACCGGGGAGCTGTTTTTT
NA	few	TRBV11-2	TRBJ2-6	CASSYGRRGPGANVLTF	TGTGCCAGCAGCTACGGACGTAGGGGACCCGGGGCCAACGTCCTGACTTTC
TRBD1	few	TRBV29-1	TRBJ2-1	CSVGGTGGYNEQFF	TGCAGCGTTGGCGGGACAGGGGGCTACAATGAGCAGTTCTTC
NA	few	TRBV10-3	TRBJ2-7	CAISGKGGPYEQYF	TGTGCCATCAGTGGTAAGGGGGGGCCCTACGAGCAGTACTTC
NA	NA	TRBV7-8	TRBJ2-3	CASSLGGRAISASTDTQYF	TGTGCCAGCAGCTTAGGGGGCCGGGCGATAAGTGCTAGCACAGATACGCAGTATTTT
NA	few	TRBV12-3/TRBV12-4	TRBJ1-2	CASSLEPQFVSGYTF	TGTGCCAGCAGTTTAGAGCCACAGTTCGTTAGTGGCTACACCTTC
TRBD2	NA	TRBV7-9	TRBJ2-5	CASSSGTSRETQYF	TGTGCCAGCAGCTCGGGGACTAGCCGCGAGACCCAGTACTTC
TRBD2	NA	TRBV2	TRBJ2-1	CASSEGSGGAYNEQFF	TGTGCCAGCAGTGAGGGTAGCGGGGGGGCATACAATGAGCAGTTCTTC
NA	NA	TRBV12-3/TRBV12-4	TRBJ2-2	CASSLERGRTGELFF	TGTGCCAGCAGTTTAGAGAGGGGGAGAACCGGGGAGCTGTTTTTT
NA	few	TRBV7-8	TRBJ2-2	CASSQIPWGINTGELFF	TGTGCCAGCAGCCAGATCCCCTGGGGTATCAACACCGGGGAGCTGTTTTTT
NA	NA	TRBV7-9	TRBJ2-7	CASSNEGGGHEQYF	TGTGCCAGCAGCAACGAAGGAGGGGGTCACGAGCAGTACTTC
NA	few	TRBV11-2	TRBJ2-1	CASSGGTGSSYNEQFF	TGTGCCAGCAGCGGGGGGACTGGAAGCTCCTACAATGAGCAGTTCTTC
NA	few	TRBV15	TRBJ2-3	CATSRDSVADTQYF	TGTGCCACCAGCAGAGATTCCGTCGCAGATACGCAGTATTTT
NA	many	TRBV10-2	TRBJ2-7	CASSSSGYEQYF	TGTGCCAGCAGTTCGTCGGGCTACGAGCAGTACTTC
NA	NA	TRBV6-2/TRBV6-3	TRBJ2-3	CASSYAAVSPDTQYF	TGTGCCAGCAGTTATGCTGCCGTGTCGCCAGATACGCAGTATTTT
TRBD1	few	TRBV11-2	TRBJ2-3	CASSFTGTGVTDTQYF	TGTGCCAGCAGCTTTACCGGGACAGGGGTCACAGATACGCAGTATTTT
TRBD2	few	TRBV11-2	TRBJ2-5	CASSLEAGGGWGTQYF	TGTGCCAGCAGCTTAGAGGCGGGGGGAGGGTGGGGGACCCAGTACTTC
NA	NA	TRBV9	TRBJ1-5	CASSVGQASNQPQHF	TGTGCCAGCAGCGTAGGGCAGGCCAGCAATCAGCCCCAGCATTTT
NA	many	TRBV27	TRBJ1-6	CASSFTHPSGVGSPLHF	TGTGCCAGCAGTTTCACTCACCCCTCAGGGGTCGGCTCACCCCTCCACTTT
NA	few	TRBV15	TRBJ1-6	CATSRAGESSPLHF	TGTGCCACCAGCAGAGCGGGGGAGTCGTCACCCCTCCACTTT
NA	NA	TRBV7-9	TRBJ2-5	CASSQRPSPETQYF	TGTGCCAGCAGCCAGAGACCCAGCCCAGAGACCCAGTACTTC
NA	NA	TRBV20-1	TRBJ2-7	CSAPRRDTSYEQYF	TGCAGTGCTCCCCGTCGTGACACCTCCTACGAGCAGTACTTC
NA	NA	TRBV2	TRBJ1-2	CASSLDSRFQIGQLYGYTF	TGTGCCAGCAGTCTAGACTCGCGATTTCAAATAGGACAGCTCTATGGCTACACCTTC
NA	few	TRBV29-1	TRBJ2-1	CSVEGRIADHSYNEQFF	TGCAGCGTTGAAGGTCGGATAGCGGACCACTCCTACAATGAGCAGTTCTTC
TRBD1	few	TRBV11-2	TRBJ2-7	CASSLEAGGFEQYF	TGTGCCAGCAGCTTAGAAGCAGGGGGCTTCGAGCAGTACTTC
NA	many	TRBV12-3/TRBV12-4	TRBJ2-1	CASGVDTLYNEQFF	TGTGCCAGCGGGGTTGATACACTCTACAATGAGCAGTTCTTC
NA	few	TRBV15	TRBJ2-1	CATSRDSLLADNEQFF	TGTGCCACCAGCAGAGATTCCCTCTTAGCGGACAATGAGCAGTTCTTC
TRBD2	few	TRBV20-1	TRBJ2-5	CSARDRAGGETQYF	TGCAGTGCTAGAGACAGGGCGGGGGGAGAGACCCAGTACTTC
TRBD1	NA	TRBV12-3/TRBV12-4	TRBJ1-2	CASSLGTGSYGYTF	TGTGCCAGCAGCCTCGGGACAGGGAGTTATGGCTACACCTTC
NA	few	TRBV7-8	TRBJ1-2	CASSLATATNYGYTF	TGTGCCAGCAGCTTAGCGACGGCCACTAACTATGGCTACACCTTC
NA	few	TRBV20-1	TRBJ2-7	CSASPRGYEQYF	TGCAGTGCCAGCCCCCGGGGCTACGAGCAGTACTTC